Listed below are T cell receptor beta chains from one sample, sequenced in a study of control samples from healthy donors and cancer patients. TCRdb's copy holds only in-frame clones and misses some; the assay was immunoSEQ multiplex PCR. In the table there are hundreds of thousands of clones, roughly 90% of which are singletons. Sample: PBMCs. The source is a man aged 40-49 years with head and neck cancer. The CDR3 runs from the conserved cysteine through the conserved F or W. Each record gives: V gene, CDR3 length, J gene, D gene, CDR3 DNA, CDR3 protein. The D gene is left open where the match is weak.

V gene: TRBV4-2; CDR3 length: 17; J gene: TRBJ2-3; D gene: TRBD1; CDR3 DNA: TGTGCCAGCAGCCAAGACCGTGCCAGGGGGCTTACAGATACGCAGTATTTT; CDR3 protein: CASSQDRARGLTDTQYF
V gene: TRBV29-1; CDR3 length: 14; J gene: TRBJ1-1; D gene: .; CDR3 DNA: TGCAGCGGAGTAACCGGGACATGGGACACTGAAGCTTTCTTT; CDR3 protein: CSGVTGTWDTEAFF
V gene: TRBV4-2; CDR3 length: 15; J gene: TRBJ1-1; D gene: .; CDR3 DNA: TGTGCCAGCAGCCAAGGTCTTTTAGCGCGCACTGAAGCTTTCTTT; CDR3 protein: CASSQGLLARTEAFF
V gene: TRBV5-4; CDR3 length: 13; J gene: TRBJ2-7; D gene: .; CDR3 DNA: TGTGCCAGCAGCAGGGGGGGCTCCTACGAGCAGTACTTC; CDR3 protein: CASSRGGSYEQYF
V gene: TRBV5-1; CDR3 length: 19; J gene: TRBJ1-1; D gene: .; CDR3 DNA: TGCGCCAGCAGCTTCAGCGGCGCCGGACTTCTCGAGGGGTTCACTGAAGCTTTCTTT; CDR3 protein: CASSFSGAGLLEGFTEAFF
V gene: TRBV9; CDR3 length: 18; J gene: TRBJ1-3; D gene: .; CDR3 DNA: TGTGCCAGCAGCGTAGCCCCCGGGACGGATCCTCTGGACTACACCATATATTTT; CDR3 protein: CASSVAPGTDPLDYTIYF
V gene: TRBV6-5; CDR3 length: 15; J gene: TRBJ2-3; D gene: .; CDR3 DNA: TGTGCCAGCAGTTATGGGGGGCTTAGCACAGATACGCAGTATTTT; CDR3 protein: CASSYGGLSTDTQYF
V gene: TRBV5-1; CDR3 length: 15; J gene: TRBJ1-6; D gene: .; CDR3 DNA: TGCGCCAGCAGCTTGGGGTCAGGGGATAATTCACCCCTCCACTTT; CDR3 protein: CASSLGSGDNSPLHF
V gene: TRBV24-1; CDR3 length: 17; J gene: TRBJ2-3; D gene: .; CDR3 DNA: TGTGCCACCAGTGACATGGGCGTAGGGGGGGCAACAGATACGCAGTATTTT; CDR3 protein: CATSDMGVGGATDTQYF
V gene: TRBV11-2; CDR3 length: 15; J gene: TRBJ1-4; D gene: TRBD1; CDR3 DNA: TGTGCCAGCAGCTGGAGGACAGGGAGGGAAGAAAAACTGTTTTTT; CDR3 protein: CASSWRTGREEKLFF
V gene: TRBV28; CDR3 length: 15; J gene: TRBJ1-5; D gene: .; CDR3 DNA: TGTGCCAGCAGTCCTTCCGGGGCGGGCAATCAGCCCCAGCATTTT; CDR3 protein: CASSPSGAGNQPQHF
V gene: TRBV20-1; CDR3 length: 11; J gene: TRBJ2-7; D gene: .; CDR3 DNA: TGCAGTGCTAGAGATCCCCCCGAGCAGTACTTC; CDR3 protein: CSARDPPEQYF
V gene: TRBV4-2; CDR3 length: 14; J gene: TRBJ2-2; D gene: .; CDR3 DNA: TGTGCCAGCAGCAAGGGGGAGGTGACCGGGGAGCTGTTTTTT; CDR3 protein: CASSKGEVTGELFF
V gene: TRBV10-3; CDR3 length: 15; J gene: TRBJ2-2; D gene: .; CDR3 DNA: TGTGCCATCAGTGCATCCGGGACTCACACCGGGGAGCTGTTTTTT; CDR3 protein: CAISASGTHTGELFF
V gene: TRBV21-1; CDR3 length: 17; J gene: TRBJ2-7; D gene: .; CDR3 DNA: TGTGCCAGCGGGACTTTCCCTAGCGGGAGGAACCTCTACGAGCAGTACTTC; CDR3 protein: CASGTFPSGRNLYEQYF
V gene: TRBV7-6; CDR3 length: 16; J gene: TRBJ2-2; D gene: TRBD2; CDR3 DNA: TGTGCCAGCAGCCCCCGGGGGGGCCTAGACACCGGGGAGCTGTTTTTT; CDR3 protein: CASSPRGGLDTGELFF